The 30 T cell receptor beta chains below all came from one sample that was sequenced in a study of regulatory T cells in long-lasting Graves disease. Described time point: newly diagnosed GD, antithyroid drugs for less than 3 months. PBMCs provided the RNA from which the TCR library was made. Construction of TCR beta libraries relied on iRepertoire HTBI primers and on Arm-PCR targeting CDR3 regions. TCRdb redid the calling of the multiplex PCR reads with MiXCR, one entry per CDR3 protein. The table shows roughly 510,000 distinct CDR3 sequences, with around 16% occurring only once. These data were also filed under a second study, of T cells in Graves' hyperthyroidism and ophthalmopathy.

Sequencing used peripheral blood mononuclear cells (PBMCs), obtained at new diagnosis, from a patient treated with antithyroid drugs. The receptors originated from a young man with Graves disease.

The genes are TRBV6-2 or TRBV6-3 and TRBJ2-7, with D tentatively TRBD2 (5 bases). The germline V gene has CDR1 MNHEY and CDR2 SVGEGT. Trimming took 0 bases from V and 2 from J, leaving 11 bases between them. This CDR3 spans 15 amino acids. This CDR3 reads CASSYSIRGTYEQYF. CDR3 bases: TGTGCCAGCAGTTACTCGATACGGGGAACCTACGAGCAGTACTTC.

Concerning this clonotype: This sequence may be a read error, since a much larger clone differs from it by one base. This chain joins TRBV27 and TRBJ2-7, with 8 bases identical to TRBD2. V lost 4 bases to trimming and J lost 5 bases; unmatched junction nucleotides: 10. The germline V gene encodes CDR1 MNHEY and CDR2 SMNVEV (reference sequence). The CDR3 sequence is 15 residues long. CDR3 bases: TGTGCCAGCAGTTCCCCGGGAGCGGGGGAGGACGAGCAGTACTTC. Translated: CASSSPGAGEDEQYF.

The CDR3 coding sequence is TGTGCCAGCAGTCCGACAGGGGTAAATCAGCCCCAGCATTTT. It yields the protein CASSPTGVNQPQHF. The V gene is TRBV28, the J gene TRBJ1-5, with 8 nucleotides matching TRBD1. The CDR3 spans 14 residues. Germline V gene sequence: CDR1 MDHEN, CDR2 SYDVKM. V was pared by 5 bases and J by 4 bases, with 4 bases of the junction left unmatched.

The chain is built from TRBV28 and TRBJ1-2; 10 bases fit TRBD1. This CDR3 contains 14 residues. Germline CDR1 is MDHEN and CDR2 is SYDVKM. The V gene end was trimmed by 4 bases and the J gene end by 9 bases; junction bases not matched to a gene: 8. The DNA for the CDR3 is TGTGCCAGCAGTTCACCTGGACAGGGGGGGAGCTACACCTTC. It translates to CASSSPGQGGSYTF.

This clonotype was counted only a few times. A junction boundary mismatches the germline segment, possibly from a read error. The chain recombines TRBV18 with TRBJ1-5; D call uncertain. The CDR3 sequence is 15 residues long. Germline-derived CDR1 and CDR2 are KGHSH and LQKENI. The DNA of the CDR3 is TGTGCCAGCTCATCCCCGGACGGTAGCGATCAGCCCCAGCATTTT. Encoded protein: CASSSPDGSDQPQHF.

The J gene is TRBJ2-1, the V gene TRBV18; possible D gene TRBD2, 6 bases. The CDR3 contains 15 residues. V shed 2 bases and J shed 4 bases, with 12 bases lying between them. Germline V gene lookup returns CDR1 KGHSH and CDR2 LQKENI. The CDR3 loop is CASSPYGSGYNEQFF. CDR3 in DNA: TGTGCCAGCTCACCATACGGGAGCGGGTACAATGAGCAGTTCTTC.

The table lists this clonotype with many counts. The genes are TRBV13 and TRBJ2-2, with D unresolved. Trimming removed 5 bases at V and 6 bases at J, with 16 bases between. Germline CDR1 and CDR2: PRHDT and FYEKMQ (reference sequence). The CDR3 is 15 residues long. CDR3 in amino acids: CASSGDVSSAGELFF. The CDR3 coding sequence is TGTGCCAGCAGCGGCGACGTCTCGAGCGCCGGGGAGCTGTTTTTT.

CDR3 protein: CSARHRRLALFGSYEQYF. The CDR3 DNA sequence: TGCAGTGCTCGGCATCGGCGACTAGCGCTTTTCGGGTCCTACGAGCAGTACTTC. J is TRBJ2-7 and V is TRBV20-1; TRBD2 matches 8 bases. J was trimmed by 1 base and V by 5 bases; bases with no gene match: 19. The CDR3 spans 18 residues. Per the germline V gene, CDR1 is DFQATT and CDR2 is SNEGSKA (reference sequence).

This chain uses TRBV11-3 with TRBJ2-2; TRBD1 matches 12 bases. Unmatched junction bases numbered 5, after V lost 6 bases and J lost 6 bases. CDR1 and CDR2 (germline): SGHNT, YENEEA. This CDR3 comprises 15 residues. The CDR3: CASRSGTGGPGELFF. In nucleotides, the CDR3 is TGTGCCAGCAGGTCCGGGACAGGGGGCCCCGGGGAGCTGTTTTTT.

This clonotype was found a few times. The rearrangement uses TRBV4-1 and TRBJ1-6; weak D call: TRBD1 (6 bases). V lost 2 bases, J lost 3 bases, and 14 bases lay in between. The CDR3 runs 17 residues. Germline CDR1 reads MGHRA; CDR2 reads YSYEKL. CDR3 region: CASSQPNREIYNSPLHF. For the CDR3, the DNA is TGCGCCAGCAGCCAACCAAACAGGGAGATCTATAATTCACCCCTCCACTTT.

This clonotype occurred a few times. The V and J genes are TRBV6-1 and TRBJ2-1; 7 bases map to TRBD1. The V segment lost 5 bases and the J segment 12 bases; nucleotides outside the gene matches: 7. Germline CDR1 MNHNS, CDR2 SASEGT. The CDR3 covers 12 residues. For the CDR3, the DNA is TGTGCCAGCAGTCCGGGACAGCTAGGGCAGTTCTTC. It specifies CASSPGQLGQFF.

The gene calls are TRBV5-1 and TRBJ2-1; 11 nucleotides agree with TRBD2. V dropped 5 bases and J dropped 1; count of bases not matched to a gene: 5. Germline values: CDR1 SGHRS, CDR2 YFSETQ. This CDR3 contains 16 residues. This chain's CDR3 is CASRSLAGGSYNEQFF. The CDR3 coding sequence is TGCGCCAGCAGGAGCTTAGCGGGAGGGTCCTACAATGAGCAGTTCTTC.

A remark on this clonotype: A much larger clone is a single base away; this may be a read error. This sequence joins TRBV7-9 and TRBJ2-3; TRBD2 agrees at 8 bases. The germline gives CDR1 SEHNR, CDR2 FQNEAQ (reference sequence). This CDR3 contains 14 residues. V lost 5 bases and J lost 5; bases outside the gene matches: 6. The DNA for the CDR3 is TGTGCCAGCAGCCTAGGGACTAGAGTAGATACGCAGTATTTT. Its protein is CASSLGTRVDTQYF.

There are a few counts of this clonotype. This chain links TRBV19 with TRBJ2-3; unclear D gene. Germline CDR1 is LNHDA and CDR2 is SQIVND (reference sequence). The CDR3 consists of 14 residues. V dropped 3 bases and J dropped 1 base, with 8 bases sitting between them. DNA for the CDR3: TGTGCCAGTAGTATCGGACGTCGCACAGATACGCAGTATTTT. Protein product: CASSIGRRTDTQYF.

In this sample, this clonotype turned up many times. This sequence joins TRBV5-1 and TRBJ1-5; D uncertain. V was cut by 4 bases and J by 2 bases, with 10 bases left in between. CDR3 length: 14 amino acids. Germline CDR1 SGHRS, CDR2 YFSETQ. The CDR3 region is CASSLDVGNQPQHF. In nucleotides, the CDR3 is TGCGCCAGCAGCCTCGACGTGGGCAATCAGCCCCAGCATTTT. The entire variable domain, with the rest obtained from reference TRBV5-1 and TRBJ1-5, is as follows: KAGVTQTPRYLIKTRGQQVTLSCSPISGHRSVSWYQQTPGQGLQFLFEYFSETQRNKGNFPGRFSGRQFSNSRSEMNVSTLELGDSALYLCASSLDVGNQPQHFGDGTRLSIL.

The chain recombines TRBV28 with TRBJ2-1; D assignment may be TRBD1 or TRBD2 (5 bases each). The germline V gene has CDR1 MDHEN and CDR2 SYDVKM. The CDR3 loop spans 20 amino acids. V was cut by 5 bases and J by 5 bases, with 31 bases left in between. CDR3 protein: CASSLPPPGEGRVIDNEQFF. As DNA, the CDR3 is TGTGCCAGCAGTCTCCCCCCCCCGGGCGAGGGACGCGTAATAGACAATGAGCAGTTCTTC.

The chain couples TRBV5-1 to TRBJ1-1; D might be TRBD1 (6 bases). This CDR3 is 15 amino acids long. The V gene lost 4 bases and the J gene lost 5 bases, with 18 bases spanning the gap. Germline CDR1 is SGHRS and CDR2 is YFSETQ. The DNA of the CDR3 is TGCGCCAGCAGCCACCTACAGGGTACGGGGACTGAAGCTTTCTTT. Amino acid sequence: CASSHLQGTGTEAFF.

This chain links TRBV6-1 with TRBJ2-4, with D unclear. Germline CDR1 and CDR2: MNHNS and SASEGT. The CDR3 has 15 amino acids. Trimming removed 6 bases from V and 2 bases from J, with 14 bases in between. In DNA, the CDR3 is TGTGCCAGCAGCCCAGTTGAGTTAACCAAAAACATTCAGTACTTC. The encoded protein is CASSPVELTKNIQYF.

Worth noting for this clonotype: This may arise from a read error, as a much more abundant clone is one base away. CDR3 protein: CASSFGVNYGYTF. The CDR3 nucleotides are TGTGCCAGCAGTTTCGGGGTTAACTATGGCTACACCTTC. This rearrangement joins TRBV12-3 or TRBV12-4 to TRBJ1-2; D gene uncertain. V lost 3 bases and J 1 base, leaving 6 bases between the germline ends. There are 13 residues in the CDR3.

V usage is TRBV4-1 and J usage is TRBJ2-4; D not resolved. Germline values: CDR1 MGHRA, CDR2 YSYEKL. The CDR3 loop spans 14 amino acids. With 4 bases removed from V and 9 bases from J, the gap between germline ends came to 16 bases. The CDR3: CASSLDRTVAIQYF. The CDR3 region has the DNA TGCGCCAGCAGCCTTGATCGTACAGTGGCCATTCAGTACTTC.

This clonotype has at least ten counts. V gene TRBV7-8 combines with J gene TRBJ2-7; a weak D match, TRBD1 (5 bases). The V gene lost 1 base and the J gene lost 1 base, with 17 bases spanning the gap. This CDR3 has 17 residues. Germline V gene data show CDR1 as SGHVS and CDR2 as FQNEAQ. CDR3 region: CASSLERQGPPSYEQYF. CDR3 coding DNA: TGTGCCAGCAGCTTAGAAAGGCAGGGCCCCCCGTCCTACGAGCAGTACTTC.

The genes are TRBV7-9 and TRBJ2-1; TRBD2 agrees at 7 bases. The DNA end is a closer match to TRBJ2-5, so the J assignment may be wrong. CDR1 and CDR2 (germline): SEHNR, FQNEAQ (reference sequence). The CDR3 covers 14 residues. The CDR3 bases are TGTGCCAGCAGCCAGGGAGGGATCGGAGAGACCCAGTACTTC. The encoded protein is CASSQGGIGETQYF.

This clonotype was seen a few times. V gene TRBV27 combines with J gene TRBJ2-4, with a tentative D call TRBD2 (6 bases). The V and J ends lost 8 bases and 3 bases respectively, with 20 bases between them. The CDR3 totals 16 residues. CDR1 and CDR2 from the germline V gene are MNHEY and SMNVEV (reference sequence). The CDR3 DNA reads as TGTGCCAGCTCTCATTTGGGGGGAAAGGACAAAAACATTCAGTACTTC. As protein: CASSHLGGKDKNIQYF.

There are many counts of this clonotype. This chain connects TRBV20-1 to TRBJ2-7, with D unresolved. The CDR3 sequence is 11 residues long. The germline V gene has CDR1 DFQATT and CDR2 SNEGSKA (reference sequence). Trimming took off 7 bases at V and 5 bases at J, with 12 bases between the two ends. The CDR3 reads CSVASGDEQYF. The CDR3 DNA reads TGCAGTGTAGCCTCCGGCGACGAGCAGTACTTC.

The J gene is TRBJ2-1, the V gene TRBV20-1; D is unclear. The J call is doubtful: the DNA matches TRBJ2-3 better. This CDR3 has 13 amino acids. Germline V gene lookup returns CDR1 DFQATT and CDR2 SNEGSKA (reference sequence). The CDR3 spells CSARVDLQDTQYF. CDR3 in DNA: TGCAGTGCTAGAGTGGATCTACAAGATACGCAGTATTTT.

This clonotype came up a few times. The chain links TRBV18 to TRBJ1-2; TRBD1 is a possible D gene (6 bases). Trimming left V 3 bases short and J 13 bases short, with 18 bases between. The CDR3 sequence is 13 residues long. Germline values: CDR1 KGHSH, CDR2 LQKENI. DNA for the CDR3: TGTGCCAGCTCACCCCGCGGGGGGGCTTTCTTCACCTTC. Translating gives CASSPRGGAFFTF.

This clonotype was recorded at least ten times. This rearrangement joins TRBV6-1 to TRBJ2-1; tentatively, D is TRBD2 (5 bases). The CDR3 is 15 residues long. V was clipped by 6 bases and J by 6 bases, with 18 bases between them. The germline CDR1 and CDR2 sequences are MNHNS and SASEGT. The CDR3 coding sequence is TGTGCCAGCAGCTTAGGGCTTTCGGGAATCAATGAGCAGTTCTTC. Encoded protein: CASSLGLSGINEQFF.

This clonotype was seen at least ten times. The CDR3 here is CASSLSTGVNTEAFF. In DNA, the CDR3 is TGTGCCAGCAGCCTATCAACGGGCGTCAACACTGAAGCTTTCTTT. The chain couples TRBV11-1 to TRBJ1-1; no clear D gene. This CDR3 is 15 amino acids long. Germline assignment: CDR1 SGHAT and CDR2 FQDESV (reference sequence). Trimming cost V 5 bases and J 2 bases, with 15 bases left between them.

The rearrangement links TRBV29-1 to TRBJ2-7; 8 positions agree with TRBD1. Germline-derived CDR1 and CDR2 are SQVTM and ANQGSEA. J was trimmed by 3 bases and V by 7 bases; bases with no gene match: 17. The CDR3 length is 16 residues. CDR3 amino acids: CSGEGLPGQASYEQYF. In nucleotides, the CDR3 is TGCAGCGGGGAAGGGCTCCCGGGACAGGCAAGCTACGAGCAGTACTTC.

In its sample, this clonotype was seen many times. The V call is TRBV5-1, the J call TRBJ1-2; possible D gene TRBD1, 5 bases. From germline, CDR1 is SGHRS and CDR2 YFSETQ. This CDR3 region has 12 residues. The V gene lost 2 bases and the J gene lost 8 bases, with 10 bases spanning the gap. This CDR3 is CASSFDSGGYTF. The CDR3 DNA reads TGCGCCAGCAGCTTCGACAGCGGCGGCTACACCTTC.